Shown below are 5 T cell receptor beta chains from a single sample sequenced in a study of vaccination effects on CD4 cells after COVID-19. These TCRs are of unknown antigen specificity. Profiled with immunoSEQ multiplex PCR; TCRdb holds only in-frame clones, not every one. The sample lists fewer than 30,000 clones, over 55% occurring once. Ahead of sequencing, the ViraFEST assay grew antigen-specific CD4+ T cells using viral peptide pools. Upon completion of under eleven days in culture, CD4+ T cells were isolated. According to the study, vaccine recipients showed no prior SARS-CoV-2 infection and negative nucleocapsid antibodies. This material consisted of CD4+ T cells from PBMCs cultured with HCoV-OC43 spike peptides, taken before COVID-19 vaccination. Subset here: HCoV-OC43 spike overlapping peptide pool stimulation. These receptors all come from a human donor who received a COVID-19 vaccine.

The genes are TRBV27 and TRBJ2-7; 10 bases are a match to TRBD2. CDR3 length: 17 amino acids. V lost 4 bases to trimming and J lost 0 bases; unmatched junction nucleotides: 9. Germline V gene lookup returns CDR1 MNHEY and CDR2 SMNVEV (reference sequence). CDR3 nucleotide sequence: TGTGCCAGCAGTTCCCCCCGACTAGCGGGTGGCTCCTACGAGCAGTACTTC. Translating it yields CASSSPRLAGGSYEQYF.

The chain recombines TRBV9 with TRBJ1-6; 8 nucleotides match TRBD1. The CDR3 is made up of 15 amino acids. With 6 bases clipped from V and 4 bases from J, the junction kept 6 bases outside the gene matches. Germline CDR1 is SGDLS and CDR2 is YYNGEE. As DNA, the CDR3 is TGTGCCAGCATGCGGGGACAGGATTATAATTCACCCCTCCACTTT. The encoded protein is CASMRGQDYNSPLHF.

The J gene is TRBJ1-5, the V gene TRBV9; D call uncertain. This CDR3 has 14 residues. V was shortened by 4 bases and J by 5 bases, with 13 bases between the two germline ends. Germline V CDR1 and CDR2: SGDLS, YYNGEE. This CDR3 is CASSLGLNHQPQHF. In nucleotides, the CDR3 is TGTGCCAGCAGCCTGGGCCTAAATCATCAGCCCCAGCATTTT.

The V gene is TRBV5-4, the J gene TRBJ2-7; D not resolved. Germline CDR1 is SGHNT and CDR2 is YYREEE (reference sequence). The CDR3 spans 14 residues. V was pared by 1 base and J by 0 bases, with 8 bases between. This CDR3 reads CASSLHGSSYEQYF. The CDR3 coding sequence is TGTGCCAGCAGCTTGCACGGTAGCTCCTACGAGCAGTACTTC.

The chain combines TRBV6-1 with TRBJ1-5; no firm D call. Trimming took 2 bases from V and 3 from J, leaving 8 bases between them. The CDR3 is made up of 14 amino acids. Germline V gives CDR1 MNHNS, CDR2 SASEGT. The CDR3 loop is CASSELGYNQPQHF. CDR3 DNA: TGTGCCAGCAGTGAATTAGGGTACAATCAGCCCCAGCATTTT.